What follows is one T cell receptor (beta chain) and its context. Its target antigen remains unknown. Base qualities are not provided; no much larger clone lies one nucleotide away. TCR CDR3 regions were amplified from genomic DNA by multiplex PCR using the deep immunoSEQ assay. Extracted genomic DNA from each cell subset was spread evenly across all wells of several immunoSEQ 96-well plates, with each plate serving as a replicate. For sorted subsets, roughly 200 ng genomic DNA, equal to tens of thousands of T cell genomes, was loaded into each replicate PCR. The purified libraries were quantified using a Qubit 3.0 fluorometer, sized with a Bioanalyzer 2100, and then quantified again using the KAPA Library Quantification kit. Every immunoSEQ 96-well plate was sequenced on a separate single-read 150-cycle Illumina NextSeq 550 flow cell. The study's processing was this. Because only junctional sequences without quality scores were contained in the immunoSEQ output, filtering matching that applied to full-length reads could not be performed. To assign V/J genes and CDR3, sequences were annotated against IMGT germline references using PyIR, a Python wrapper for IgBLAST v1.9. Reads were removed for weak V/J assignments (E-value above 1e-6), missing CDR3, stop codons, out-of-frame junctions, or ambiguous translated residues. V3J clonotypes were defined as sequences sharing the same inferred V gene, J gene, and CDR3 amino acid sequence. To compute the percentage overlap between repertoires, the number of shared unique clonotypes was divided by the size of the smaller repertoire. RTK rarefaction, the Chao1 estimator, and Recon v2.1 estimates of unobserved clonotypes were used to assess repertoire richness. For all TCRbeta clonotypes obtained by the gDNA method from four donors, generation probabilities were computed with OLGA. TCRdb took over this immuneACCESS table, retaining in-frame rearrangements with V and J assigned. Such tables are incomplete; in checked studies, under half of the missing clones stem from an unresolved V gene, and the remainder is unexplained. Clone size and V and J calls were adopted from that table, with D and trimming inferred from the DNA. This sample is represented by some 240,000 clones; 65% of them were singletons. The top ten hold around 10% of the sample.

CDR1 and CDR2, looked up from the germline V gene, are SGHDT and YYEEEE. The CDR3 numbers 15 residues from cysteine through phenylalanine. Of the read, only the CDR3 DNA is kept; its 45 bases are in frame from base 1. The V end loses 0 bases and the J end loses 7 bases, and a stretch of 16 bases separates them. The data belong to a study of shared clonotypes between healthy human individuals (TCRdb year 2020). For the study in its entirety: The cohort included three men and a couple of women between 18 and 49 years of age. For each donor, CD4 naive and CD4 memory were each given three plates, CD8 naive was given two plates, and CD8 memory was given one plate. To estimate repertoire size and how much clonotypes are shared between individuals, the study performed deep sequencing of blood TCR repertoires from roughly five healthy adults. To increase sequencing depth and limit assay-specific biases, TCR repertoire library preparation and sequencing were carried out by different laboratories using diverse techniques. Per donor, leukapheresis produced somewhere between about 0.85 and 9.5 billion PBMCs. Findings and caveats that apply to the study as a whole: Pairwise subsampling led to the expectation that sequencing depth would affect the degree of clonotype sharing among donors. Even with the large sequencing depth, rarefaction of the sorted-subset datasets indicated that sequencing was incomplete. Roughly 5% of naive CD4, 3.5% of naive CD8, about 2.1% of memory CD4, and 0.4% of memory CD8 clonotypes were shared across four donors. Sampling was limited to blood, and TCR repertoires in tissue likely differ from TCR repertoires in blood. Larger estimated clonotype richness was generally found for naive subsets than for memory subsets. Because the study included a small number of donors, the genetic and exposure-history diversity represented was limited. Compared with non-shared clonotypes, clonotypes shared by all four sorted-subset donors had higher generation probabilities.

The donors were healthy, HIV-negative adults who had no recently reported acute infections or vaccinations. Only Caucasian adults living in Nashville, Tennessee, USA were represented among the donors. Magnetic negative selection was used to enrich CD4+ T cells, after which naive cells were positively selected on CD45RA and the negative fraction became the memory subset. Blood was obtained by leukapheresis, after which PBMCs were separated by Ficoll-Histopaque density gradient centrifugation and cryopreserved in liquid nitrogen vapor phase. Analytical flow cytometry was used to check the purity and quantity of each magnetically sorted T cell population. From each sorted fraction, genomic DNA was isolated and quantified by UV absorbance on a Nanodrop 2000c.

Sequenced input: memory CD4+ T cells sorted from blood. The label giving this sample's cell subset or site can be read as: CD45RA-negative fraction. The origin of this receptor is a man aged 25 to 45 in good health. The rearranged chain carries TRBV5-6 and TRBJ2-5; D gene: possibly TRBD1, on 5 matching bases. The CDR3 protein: CASSLVSGQGVTQYF. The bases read TGTGCCAGCAGCTTGGTCTCGGGCCAAGGGGTGACCCAGTACTTC.